These 12 T cell receptor beta chains originate from one sample sequenced in a study of T cells after yellow fever vaccination. TCRdb analysed the 5' RACE reads with MiXCR anew, one entry per CDR3 protein. The sample carries 550,000 to 750,000 distinct CDR3 sequences, roughly 13% recorded once. This specimen consisted of PBMCs, obtained on the day of the yellow fever booster vaccination. Receptors originate from a young man who received the YFV17D yellow fever vaccine.

The chain links TRBV6-1 to TRBJ2-2; 10 bases agree with TRBD1. This CDR3 is built from 16 residues. The germline gives CDR1 MNHNS, CDR2 SASEGT. The ends lost 10 bases at V and 7 bases at J; junction bases unmatched: 15. CDR3 sequence reads: CATRRGTGAPYGELFF. The CDR3 DNA reads as TGTGCCACCAGGAGGGGGACAGGGGCCCCCTACGGGGAGCTGTTTTTT.

The chain combines TRBV28 with TRBJ2-1; TRBD1 matches 10 bases. J lost 12 bases, V lost 5 bases, and 10 bases had no gene match. In germline, CDR1 is MDHEN, CDR2 SYDVKM. CDR3 length: 14 amino acids. CDR3: CASSPPLTGGRQFF. CDR3 bases: TGTGCCAGCAGTCCCCCGCTGACAGGGGGCCGGCAGTTCTTC.

The chain is built from TRBV6-1 and TRBJ2-5; unclear D gene. Germline V gene data show CDR1 as MNHNS and CDR2 as SASEGT. The V gene lost 4 bases and the J gene lost 5 bases, with 14 bases spanning the gap. CDR3 length equals 14 residues. CDR3 DNA sequence: TGTGCCAGCAGTGGGTCCGGAACTCGGGAGACCCAGTACTTC. This translates into CASSGSGTRETQYF.

The chain joins TRBV4-1 to TRBJ2-7, with 12 bases matching TRBD2. CDR3 size: 16 residues. Germline-derived CDR1 and CDR2 are MGHRA and YSYEKL. V trimming: 4 bases; J trimming: 0 bases; junction bases outside the gene matches: 4. The chain's CDR3 is CASSRTSGASSYEQYF. In DNA form, the CDR3 reads TGCGCCAGCAGCCGGACTAGCGGGGCCAGCTCCTACGAGCAGTACTTC.

This clonotype was seen only a few times. J is TRBJ1-1 and V is TRBV20-1; tentative D call: TRBD1 (6 bases). Trimming took 4 bases from V and 5 from J, leaving 20 bases between them. The CDR3 is 15 residues long. CDR1 DFQATT and CDR2 SNEGSKA come from the germline V gene (reference sequence). The CDR3 DNA reads as TGCAGTGCTAAACGGCACCTAACAGGGAAAACTGAAGCTTTCTTT. Residues: CSAKRHLTGKTEAFF.

CDR3 nucleotide sequence: TGTGCCAGCAGCTTAGCGGGACAGGGAGAAACCGGGGAGCTGTTTTTT. This gives the protein CASSLAGQGETGELFF. The rearrangement joins TRBV7-6 to TRBJ2-2, with 9 bases matching TRBD1. J gave up 5 bases and V 0 bases, and 4 bases lay outside the gene matches. Germline V gene data show CDR1 as SGHVS and CDR2 as FNYEAQ. The CDR3 has 16 residues.

This clonotype was seen only a few times. The rearrangement links TRBV7-9 to TRBJ2-3; TRBD2 aligns across 7 bases. The germline V gene encodes CDR1 SEHNR and CDR2 FQNEAQ (reference sequence). The V segment lost 5 bases and the J segment 3 bases; nucleotides outside the gene matches: 5. The CDR3 extends over 14 amino acids. This CDR3 reads CASSSQAGTDTQYF. The CDR3 coding sequence is TGTGCCAGCAGCAGCCAAGCGGGAACAGATACGCAGTATTTT.

This clonotype was seen a few times. The chain combines TRBV5-6 with TRBJ2-5, with 8 bases that match TRBD2. Per the germline V gene, CDR1 is SGHDT and CDR2 is YYEEEE. J was trimmed by 4 bases and V by 4 bases; bases with no gene match: 12. This CDR3 has 16 residues. The CDR3 bases are TGTGCCAGCAGCGGGAACCCAGCGGGAGCCTCAGAGACCCAGTACTTC. As protein: CASSGNPAGASETQYF.

The gene calls are TRBV6-5 and TRBJ2-2, with D possibly matching TRBD1 (5 bases). V lost 0 bases and J 4 bases, leaving 15 bases between the germline ends. The CDR3 has 17 amino acids. CDR1 and CDR2 from the germline V gene are MNHEY and SVGAGI. The CDR3 sequence is CASSYSRFVQGTGELFF. The CDR3 DNA follows: TGTGCCAGCAGTTACTCTCGGTTTGTCCAGGGCACCGGGGAGCTGTTTTTT.

This clonotype was observed at least ten times. The chain combines TRBV20-1 with TRBJ2-7, with TRBD2 matching 8 bases. CDR1 is DFQATT and CDR2 is SNEGSKA in the germline V gene (reference sequence). The CDR3 consists of 13 residues. The V and J ends lost 4 bases and 3 bases, in that order; junction bases with no gene match: 5. The CDR3 spells CSATPSGGYEQYF. The CDR3, as DNA: TGCAGTGCTACCCCCAGCGGGGGCTACGAGCAGTACTTC.

This clonotype was recorded a few times. The rearrangement uses TRBV10-2 and TRBJ2-4; 10 bases match TRBD1. The length of the CDR3 is 15 residues. Germline V gene lookup returns CDR1 WSHSY and CDR2 SAAADI. V was pared by 7 bases and J by 5 bases, with 8 bases of the junction left unmatched. In nucleotides, the CDR3 is TGCGCCAGCAATAAAAGACAGGGGGCTCAAAACATTCAGTACTTC. The encoded protein is CASNKRQGAQNIQYF.

The rearrangement links TRBV20-1 to TRBJ2-5, with 8 bases lining up with TRBD2. Trimming at V came to 0 bases and at J to 2 bases, leaving 5 bases not matched to a gene. The CDR3 runs 15 residues. Germline V lookup: CDR1 DFQATT, CDR2 SNEGSKA (reference sequence). The CDR3 sequence: CSARDPAGAQETQYF. The CDR3 coding sequence is TGCAGTGCTAGAGACCCAGCGGGGGCACAAGAGACCCAGTACTTC.